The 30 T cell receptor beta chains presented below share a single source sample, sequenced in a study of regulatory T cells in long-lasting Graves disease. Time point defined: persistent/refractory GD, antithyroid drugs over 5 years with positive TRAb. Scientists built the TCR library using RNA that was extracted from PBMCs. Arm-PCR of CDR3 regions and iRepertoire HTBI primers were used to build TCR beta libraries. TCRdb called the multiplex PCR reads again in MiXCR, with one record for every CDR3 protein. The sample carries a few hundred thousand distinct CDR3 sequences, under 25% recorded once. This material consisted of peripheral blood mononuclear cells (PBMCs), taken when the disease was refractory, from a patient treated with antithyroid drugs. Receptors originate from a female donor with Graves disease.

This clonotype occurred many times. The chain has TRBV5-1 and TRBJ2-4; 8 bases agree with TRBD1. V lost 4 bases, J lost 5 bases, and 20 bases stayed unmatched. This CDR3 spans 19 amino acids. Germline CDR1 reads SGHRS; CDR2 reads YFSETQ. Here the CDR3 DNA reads TGCGCCAGCAGCCGGAGGGCCCGACAACAGGGGGGTGAGGAAAACATTCAGTACTTC. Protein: CASSRRARQQGGEENIQYF. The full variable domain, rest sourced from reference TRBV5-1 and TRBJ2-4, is KAGVTQTPRYLIKTRGQQVTLSCSPISGHRSVSWYQQTPGQGLQFLFEYFSETQRNKGNFPGRFSGRQFSNSRSEMNVSTLELGDSALYLCASSRRARQQGGEENIQYFGAGTRLSVL.

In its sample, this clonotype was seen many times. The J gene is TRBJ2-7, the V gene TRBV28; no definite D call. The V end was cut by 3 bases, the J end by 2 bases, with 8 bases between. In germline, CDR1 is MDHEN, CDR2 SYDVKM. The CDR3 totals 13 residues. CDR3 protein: CASSFHKAYEQYF. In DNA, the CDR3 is TGTGCCAGCAGTTTTCACAAGGCCTACGAGCAGTACTTC.

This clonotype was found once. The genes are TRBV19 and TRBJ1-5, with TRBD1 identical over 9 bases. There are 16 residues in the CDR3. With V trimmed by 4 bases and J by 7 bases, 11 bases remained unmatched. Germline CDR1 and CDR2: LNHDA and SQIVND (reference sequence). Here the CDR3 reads CASSSLQGAAGQPQHF. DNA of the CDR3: TGTGCCAGTAGTAGCCTACAGGGGGCCGCCGGCCAGCCCCAGCATTTT.

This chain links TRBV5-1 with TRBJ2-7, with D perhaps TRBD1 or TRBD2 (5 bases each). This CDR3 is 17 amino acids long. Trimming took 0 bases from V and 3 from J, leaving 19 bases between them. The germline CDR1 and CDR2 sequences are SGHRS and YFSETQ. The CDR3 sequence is CASSLDLWDPRYYEQYF. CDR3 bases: TGCGCCAGCAGCTTGGATCTTTGGGACCCCAGATACTACGAGCAGTACTTC.

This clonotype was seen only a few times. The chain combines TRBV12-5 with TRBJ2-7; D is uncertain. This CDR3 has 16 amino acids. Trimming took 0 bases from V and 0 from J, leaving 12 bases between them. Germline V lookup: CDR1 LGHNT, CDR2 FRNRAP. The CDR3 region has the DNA TGTGCTAGTGGTTTGGTAGTGCTCCACAGCTCCTACGAGCAGTACTTC. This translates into CASGLVVLHSSYEQYF.

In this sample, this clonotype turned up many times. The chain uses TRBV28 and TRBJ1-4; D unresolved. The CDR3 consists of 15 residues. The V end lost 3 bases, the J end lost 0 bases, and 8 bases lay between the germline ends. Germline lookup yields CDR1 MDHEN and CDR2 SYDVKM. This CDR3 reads CASSFQTATNEKLFF. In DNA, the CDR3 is TGTGCCAGCAGTTTTCAGACCGCAACTAATGAAAAACTGTTTTTT.

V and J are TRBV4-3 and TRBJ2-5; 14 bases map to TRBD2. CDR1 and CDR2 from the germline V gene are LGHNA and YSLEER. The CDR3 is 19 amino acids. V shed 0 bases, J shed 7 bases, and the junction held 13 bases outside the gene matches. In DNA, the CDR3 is TGCGCCAGCAGCCAAGAGGGACTAGCGGGAGATCCCCCAATCGGGACCCAGTACTTC. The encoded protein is CASSQEGLAGDPPIGTQYF.

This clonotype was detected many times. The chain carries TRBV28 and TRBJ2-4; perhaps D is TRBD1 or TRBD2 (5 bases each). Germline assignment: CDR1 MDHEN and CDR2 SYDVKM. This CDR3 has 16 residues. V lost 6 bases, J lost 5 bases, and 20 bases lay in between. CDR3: CASSPGLVFAQNIQYF. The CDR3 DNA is TGTGCCAGCAGCCCGGGGCTAGTATTCGCCCAAAACATTCAGTACTTC.

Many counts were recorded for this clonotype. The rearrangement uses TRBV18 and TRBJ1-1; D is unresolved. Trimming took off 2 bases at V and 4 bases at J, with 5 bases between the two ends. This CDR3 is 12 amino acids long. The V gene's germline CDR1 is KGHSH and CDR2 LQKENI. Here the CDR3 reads CASSPKGTEAFF. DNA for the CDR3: TGTGCCAGCTCACCAAAAGGCACTGAAGCTTTCTTT.

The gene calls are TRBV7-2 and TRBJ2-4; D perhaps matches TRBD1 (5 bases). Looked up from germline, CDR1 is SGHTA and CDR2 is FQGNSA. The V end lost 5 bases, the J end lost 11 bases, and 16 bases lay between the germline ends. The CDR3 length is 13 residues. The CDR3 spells CASSHPAQGVQYF. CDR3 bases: TGTGCCAGCAGCCACCCCGCCCAAGGGGTTCAGTACTTC.

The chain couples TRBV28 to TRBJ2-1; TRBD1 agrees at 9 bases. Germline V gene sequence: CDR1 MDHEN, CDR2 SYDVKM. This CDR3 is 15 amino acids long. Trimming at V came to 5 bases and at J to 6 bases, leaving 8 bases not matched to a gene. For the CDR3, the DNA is TGTGCCAGCAGTATAACGGGACAGGGAGGCAATGAGCAGTTCTTC. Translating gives CASSITGQGGNEQFF. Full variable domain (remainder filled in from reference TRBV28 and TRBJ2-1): DVKVTQSSRYLVKRTGEKVFLECVQDMDHENMFWYRQDPGLGLRLIYFSYDVKMKEKGDIPEGYSVSREKKERFSLILESASTNQTSMYLCASSITGQGGNEQFFGPGTRLTVL.

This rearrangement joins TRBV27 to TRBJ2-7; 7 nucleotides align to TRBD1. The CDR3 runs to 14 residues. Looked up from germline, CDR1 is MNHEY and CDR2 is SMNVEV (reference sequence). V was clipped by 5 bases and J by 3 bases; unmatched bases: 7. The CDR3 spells CASSPTGNGYEQYF. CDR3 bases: TGTGCCAGCAGTCCGACAGGGAATGGCTACGAGCAGTACTTC.

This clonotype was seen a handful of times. The CDR3 nucleotides are TGTGCCAGCAGCCGAGACAGGGGGAACTACGAGCAGTACTTC. This gives the protein CASSRDRGNYEQYF. The chain carries TRBV3-1 and TRBJ2-7; the match to TRBD1 covers 9 bases. CDR1 is LGHDT and CDR2 is YNNKEL in the germline V gene (reference sequence). Unmatched junction bases numbered 4, after V lost 4 bases and J lost 3 bases. The CDR3 sequence is 14 residues long.

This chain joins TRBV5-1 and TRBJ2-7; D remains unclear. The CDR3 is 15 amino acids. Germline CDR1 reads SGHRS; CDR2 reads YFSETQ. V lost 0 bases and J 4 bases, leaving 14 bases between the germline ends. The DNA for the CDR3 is TGCGCCAGCAGCTTGGGGGTTAGCCTCGAATACGAGCAGTACTTC. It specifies CASSLGVSLEYEQYF.

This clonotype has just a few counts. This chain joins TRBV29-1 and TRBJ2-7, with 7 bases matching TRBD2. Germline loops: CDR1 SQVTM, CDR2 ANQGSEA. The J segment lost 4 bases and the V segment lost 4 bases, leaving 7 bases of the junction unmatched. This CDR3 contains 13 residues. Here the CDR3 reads CSVVVSGAYEQYF. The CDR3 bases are TGCAGCGTTGTGGTCAGCGGGGCATACGAGCAGTACTTC.

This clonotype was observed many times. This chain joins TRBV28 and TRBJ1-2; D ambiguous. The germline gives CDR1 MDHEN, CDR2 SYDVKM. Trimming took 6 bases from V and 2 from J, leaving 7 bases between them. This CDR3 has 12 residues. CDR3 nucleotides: TGTGCCAGCAGACAGAGCAACTATGGCTACACCTTC. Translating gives CASRQSNYGYTF.

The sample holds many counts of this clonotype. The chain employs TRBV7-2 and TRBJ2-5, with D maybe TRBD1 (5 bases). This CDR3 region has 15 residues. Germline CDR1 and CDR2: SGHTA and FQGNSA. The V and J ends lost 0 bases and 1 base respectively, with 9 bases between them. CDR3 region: CASSLAGRAQETQYF. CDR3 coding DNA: TGTGCCAGCAGCTTAGCCGGCAGGGCCCAAGAGACCCAGTACTTC.

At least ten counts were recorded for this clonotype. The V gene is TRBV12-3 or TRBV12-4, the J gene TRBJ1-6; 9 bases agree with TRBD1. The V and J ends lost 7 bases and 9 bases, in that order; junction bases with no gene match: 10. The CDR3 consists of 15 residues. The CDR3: CASTPQGAVGSPLHF. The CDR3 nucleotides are TGTGCCAGCACGCCACAGGGGGCGGTTGGTTCACCCCTCCACTTT.

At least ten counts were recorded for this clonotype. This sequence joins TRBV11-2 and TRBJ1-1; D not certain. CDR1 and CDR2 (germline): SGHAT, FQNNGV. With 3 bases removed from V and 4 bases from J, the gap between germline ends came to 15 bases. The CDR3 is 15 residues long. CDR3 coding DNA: TGTGCCAGCAGCTTGCCTACTCCGTTTCCCACTGAAGCTTTCTTT. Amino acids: CASSLPTPFPTEAFF.

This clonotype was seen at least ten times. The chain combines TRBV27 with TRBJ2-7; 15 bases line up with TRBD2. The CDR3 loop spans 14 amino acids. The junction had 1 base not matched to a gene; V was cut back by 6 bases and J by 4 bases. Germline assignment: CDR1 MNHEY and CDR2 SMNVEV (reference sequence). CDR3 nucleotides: TGTGCCAGCAGAGGACTAGCGGGAGGGTACGAGCAGTACTTC. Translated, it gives CASRGLAGGYEQYF.

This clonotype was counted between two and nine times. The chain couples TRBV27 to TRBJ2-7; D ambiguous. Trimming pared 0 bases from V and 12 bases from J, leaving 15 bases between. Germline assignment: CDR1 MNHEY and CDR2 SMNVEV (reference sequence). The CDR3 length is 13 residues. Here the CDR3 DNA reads TGTGCCAGCAGTTTATCCTTTGACCGAATATGGTACTTC. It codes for CASSLSFDRIWYF.

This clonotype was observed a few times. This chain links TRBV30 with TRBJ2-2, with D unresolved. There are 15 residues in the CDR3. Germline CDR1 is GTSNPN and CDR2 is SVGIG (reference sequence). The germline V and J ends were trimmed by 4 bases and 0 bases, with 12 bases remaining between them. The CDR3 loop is CAWTGSGPNTGELFF. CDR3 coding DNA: TGTGCCTGGACTGGGTCGGGCCCGAACACCGGGGAGCTGTTTTTT.

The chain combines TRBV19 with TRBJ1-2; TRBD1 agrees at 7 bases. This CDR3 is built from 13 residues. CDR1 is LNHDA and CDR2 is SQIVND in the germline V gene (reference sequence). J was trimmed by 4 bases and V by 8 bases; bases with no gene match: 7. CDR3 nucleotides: TGTGCCAGTCAACAGGGGCGCTCCTATGGCTACACCTTC. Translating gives CASQQGRSYGYTF.

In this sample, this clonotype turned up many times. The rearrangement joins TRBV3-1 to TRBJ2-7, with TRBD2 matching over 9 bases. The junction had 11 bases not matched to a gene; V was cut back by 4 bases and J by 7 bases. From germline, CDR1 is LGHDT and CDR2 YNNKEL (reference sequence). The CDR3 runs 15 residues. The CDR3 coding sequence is TGTGCCAGCAGCCCCCAGGTAGCGGGAGTGAAGGAGCAGTACTTC. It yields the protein CASSPQVAGVKEQYF.

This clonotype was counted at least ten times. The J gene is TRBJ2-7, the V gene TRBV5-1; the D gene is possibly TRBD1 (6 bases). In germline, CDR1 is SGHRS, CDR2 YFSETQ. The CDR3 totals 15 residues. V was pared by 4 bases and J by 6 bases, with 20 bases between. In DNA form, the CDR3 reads TGCGCCAGCAGCCCGATAGGGCAGGGGATCTCCGAGCAGTACTTC. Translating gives CASSPIGQGISEQYF.

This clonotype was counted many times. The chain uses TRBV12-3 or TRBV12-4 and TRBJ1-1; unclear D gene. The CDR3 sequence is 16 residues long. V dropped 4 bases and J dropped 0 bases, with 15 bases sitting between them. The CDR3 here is CASSSWGGPMNTEAFF. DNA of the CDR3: TGTGCCAGCAGTTCTTGGGGTGGACCTATGAACACTGAAGCTTTCTTT.

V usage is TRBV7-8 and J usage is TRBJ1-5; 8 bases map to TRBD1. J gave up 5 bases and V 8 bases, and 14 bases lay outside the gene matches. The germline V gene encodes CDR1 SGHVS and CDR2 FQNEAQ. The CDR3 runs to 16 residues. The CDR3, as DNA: TGTGCCAGCGGCTCTTGGACAGGGAAGGGCGATCAGCCCCAGCATTTT. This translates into CASGSWTGKGDQPQHF.

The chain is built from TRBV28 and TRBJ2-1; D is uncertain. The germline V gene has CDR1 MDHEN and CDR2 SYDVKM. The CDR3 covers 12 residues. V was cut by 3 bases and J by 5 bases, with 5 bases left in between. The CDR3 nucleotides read TGTGCCAGCAGTTTTGGTAACAATGAGCAGTTCTTC. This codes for CASSFGNNEQFF.

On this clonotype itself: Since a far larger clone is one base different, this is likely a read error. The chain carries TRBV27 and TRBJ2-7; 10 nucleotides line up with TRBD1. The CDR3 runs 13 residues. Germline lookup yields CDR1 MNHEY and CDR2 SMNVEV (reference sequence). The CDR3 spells CAGRDRGYYEQYF. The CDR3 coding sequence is TGTGCCGGCAGGGACAGGGGTTACTACGAGCAGTACTTC.

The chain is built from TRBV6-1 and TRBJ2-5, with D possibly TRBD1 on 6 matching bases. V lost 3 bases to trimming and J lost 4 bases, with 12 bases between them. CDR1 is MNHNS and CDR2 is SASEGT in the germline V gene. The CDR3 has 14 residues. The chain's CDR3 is CASSESYRVETQYF. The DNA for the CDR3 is TGTGCCAGCAGTGAGTCGTACAGGGTAGAGACCCAGTACTTC.